Listed here are 8 T cell receptor beta chains from one sample, sequenced in a study of tumor-infiltrating lymphocytes in oesophageal squamous cell carcinoma. TCRdb re-called the PCR reads through MiXCR, storing one row per CDR3 protein. The profile covers about 19,000 distinct CDR3 sequences, with 40% appearing a single time and 6.8% taken by the ten largest. Sequencing was carried out using blood. The receptors were sampled from a male donor with esophageal squamous cell carcinoma.

V is TRBV7-2 and J is TRBJ2-5; D gene unclear. The CDR3 loop spans 16 amino acids. Germline CDR1 is SGHTA and CDR2 is FQGNSA. V was cut by 1 base and J by 1 base, with 13 bases left in between. The CDR3 spells CASSLDRRQPQETQYF. The CDR3 bases are TGTGCCAGCAGCTTAGATCGCAGGCAACCCCAAGAGACCCAGTACTTC. Complete variable domain (other parts from reference TRBV7-2 and TRBJ2-5): GAGVSQSPSNKVTEKGKDVELRCDPISGHTALYWYRQSLGQGLEFLIYFQGNSAPDKSGLPSDRFSAERTGGSVSTLTIQRTQQEDSAVYLCASSLDRRQPQETQYFGPGTRLLVL.

In its sample, this clonotype was seen a few times. The chain joins TRBV7-8 to TRBJ2-5; D not certain. Germline V gene lookup returns CDR1 SGHVS and CDR2 FQNEAQ. V was trimmed by 6 bases and J by 1 base, leaving 9 bases between them. The CDR3 is 13 residues long. CDR3 DNA: TGTGCCAGCAGGACACATGTCCAAGAGACCCAGTACTTC. It yields the protein CASRTHVQETQYF.

Regarding this clonotype: At one of its ends the junction is not consistent with the germline gene, which may arise from a read error. The V and J genes are TRBV4-2 and TRBJ1-1; TRBD1 might be the D (5 bases). The CDR3 consists of 14 residues. CDR1 is LGHNA, CDR2 YNFKEQ, per germline. In DNA form, the CDR3 reads TGTGCCAACAGCCTGGGACTAGCGGTTAACGAGCAGTACTTT. This encodes CANSLGLAVNEQYF.

The chain joins TRBV7-2 to TRBJ1-5, with D maybe TRBD1 (5 bases). The CDR3 sequence is 15 residues long. The germline CDR1 and CDR2 sequences are SGHTA and FQGNSA. V lost 1 base, J lost 2 bases, and 9 bases lay in between. The CDR3: CASSLVGEGNQPQHF. The CDR3 DNA is TGTGCCAGCAGCTTAGTAGGGGAGGGCAATCAGCCCCAGCATTTT.

This clonotype was counted only a few times. This sequence joins TRBV7-8 and TRBJ1-5, with 7 bases fitting TRBD1. The CDR3 loop spans 14 amino acids. The V gene's germline CDR1 is SGHVS and CDR2 FQNEAQ. Losses at the gene ends were 1 base for V and 7 bases for J; bases not matched to a gene: 4. CDR3 sequence reads: CASSLGQGEQPQHF. In DNA form, the CDR3 reads TGTGCCAGCAGCTTAGGACAGGGTGAGCAGCCCCAGCATTTT.

This clonotype was seen repeatedly, ten times or more. The chain couples TRBV10-3 to TRBJ2-3, with TRBD2 identical over 8 bases. Germline CDR1 is ENHRY and CDR2 is SYGVKD. The J segment lost 6 bases and the V segment lost 11 bases, leaving 4 bases of the junction unmatched. CDR3 length: 11 amino acids. DNA for the CDR3: TGTGCCGTTCGGGGGGGGGATACGCAGTATTTT. The encoded protein is CAVRGGDTQYF.

This clonotype rates as medium-sized (0.01 to 0.1%). The chain combines TRBV7-3 with TRBJ2-1; D not certain. Germline V CDR1 and CDR2: SGHTA, FQGTGA. The ends were cut back, 2 bases at V and 15 bases at J, with 5 bases in the middle. The CDR3 length is 9 residues. CDR3 DNA sequence: TGTGCCAGCAGCTTAGGTCCGTTCTTC. Its translation: CASSLGPFF.

A few counts support this clonotype. The CDR3 sequence: CASSYGAGSGETQYF. CDR3 nucleotides: TGTGCCAGCAGTTACGGCGCGGGATCCGGGGAGACCCAGTACTTC. The chain has TRBV6-5 and TRBJ2-5, with a possible D match to TRBD2 (6 bases). The CDR3 is made up of 15 amino acids. Germline values: CDR1 MNHEY, CDR2 SVGAGI. Trimming pared 2 bases from V and 5 bases from J, leaving 15 bases between.